This TCR beta chain is drawn from a study of chemoradiotherapy in HPV16-positive cancers. CDR3 length equals 14 residues. Germline V lookup: CDR1 SGDLS, CDR2 YYNGEE. V dropped 3 bases and J dropped 7 bases, with 13 bases sitting between them. Using immunoSEQ multiplex PCR, the repertoire was profiled, and TCRdb retains in-frame clones only, with some absent. Of some 20,000 clones in the sample, roughly 66% were seen once. This chain links TRBV9 with TRBJ2-2; D gene ambiguous. This specimen was acquired from a patient who underwent chemoradiotherapy. The sequence was obtained from a human donor with HPV-associated anogenital cancer. The CDR3 loop is CASSARTFDGELFF. CDR3 nucleotides: TGTGCCAGCAGCGCCCGTACATTCGACGGGGAGCTGTTTTTT.